These 5 T cell receptor beta chains were all obtained from the same sample, sequenced in a study of blood T cell repertoires in COVID-19. Only in-frame clones appear in the TCRdb table, and some are missing; sequencing was by immunoSEQ multiplex PCR. There are around 260,000 clones in the sample; 86% occur only once, and 1.5% to 2% lies in the top ten. Material for sequencing was peripheral blood. The receptors stem from a man aged 25-40 years with active or convalescent COVID-19.

DNA for the CDR3: TGTGCCAGCAGCCTCCAATCGGAGCCCCAGCATTTT. It translates to CASSLQSEPQHF. The chain uses TRBV21-1 and TRBJ1-5. TRBV21-1 is shown as a pseudogene. CDR3 size: 12 residues.

CDR3 bases: TGTGCAAGTCGCCGGGACAGGCAAGGTGATACAACTAATGAAAAACTGTTTTTT. This translates into CASRRDRQGDTTNEKLFF. This chain uses TRBV12-2 with TRBJ1-4; the D call in the table, TRBD1, was not verified against the DNA. TRBV12-2 is reported as a pseudogene. The CDR3 is 18 residues long.

The chain carries TRBV4-1 and TRBJ2-7; D is possibly TRBD1 (6 bases). V lost 0 bases to trimming and J lost 6 bases, with 15 bases between them. This CDR3 spans 15 amino acids. Germline CDR1 MGHRA, CDR2 YSYEKL. The DNA of the CDR3 is TGCGCCAGCAGCCAAGAGTTTGGGCTCAGGGGCGAGCAGTACTTC. Translation: CASSQEFGLRGEQYF.

J is TRBJ1-2 and V is TRBV6-1; D is perhaps TRBD1 (6 bases). Germline-derived CDR1 and CDR2 are MNHNS and SASEGT. V lost 2 bases and J 8 bases, leaving 18 bases between the germline ends. The CDR3 is 15 residues long. This CDR3 is CASSETGTSPRGYTF. The CDR3 DNA reads TGTGCCAGCAGTGAAACCGGGACATCTCCGAGAGGCTACACCTTC.

This sequence joins TRBV6-5 and TRBJ1-1, with a weak D call TRBD1 (6 bases). This CDR3 is built from 15 residues. Trimming took 5 bases from V and 0 from J, leaving 13 bases between them. The germline CDR1 and CDR2 sequences are MNHEY and SVGAGI. The CDR3 bases are TGTGCCAGCAGTCGTACAGGGTGGATGAACACTGAAGCTTTCTTT. Translation gives CASSRTGWMNTEAFF.